One T cell receptor (beta chain) is described in this entry. In the original analysis: It was from reference gene primer amplification that nucleated cell counts were estimated. Assay used: immunoSEQ multiplex PCR; TCRdb lists only in-frame clones, some missing. The V and J calls and the clone size are those of that table, but D and trimming were determined from the DNA. The table has some 180,000 clones, around four fifths seen once. In Seattle, patients joined the study during active infection and were tracked longitudinally. The sample belongs to a study of blood T cell repertoires in COVID-19. The overall study: Spain, Italy and the United States supplied samples that represented acute and convalescent COVID-19. Sample material is recorded as cDNA or gDNA derived from T cells, B-cell-depleted T cells, or PBMCs.

The sample taken for sequencing was peripheral blood. The receptor comes from a middle-aged woman with COVID-19, enrolled during active disease.

CDR3 amino acids: CATGEDMTRYEQYF. The CDR3 DNA reads TGTGCCACCGGGGAGGACATGACTCGGTACGAGCAGTACTTC. This chain connects TRBV7-9 to TRBJ2-7, with D perhaps TRBD2 (6 bases). From germline, CDR1 is SEHNR and CDR2 FQNEAQ (reference sequence). Trimming left V 10 bases short and J 4 bases short, with 20 bases between. The CDR3 runs 14 residues.